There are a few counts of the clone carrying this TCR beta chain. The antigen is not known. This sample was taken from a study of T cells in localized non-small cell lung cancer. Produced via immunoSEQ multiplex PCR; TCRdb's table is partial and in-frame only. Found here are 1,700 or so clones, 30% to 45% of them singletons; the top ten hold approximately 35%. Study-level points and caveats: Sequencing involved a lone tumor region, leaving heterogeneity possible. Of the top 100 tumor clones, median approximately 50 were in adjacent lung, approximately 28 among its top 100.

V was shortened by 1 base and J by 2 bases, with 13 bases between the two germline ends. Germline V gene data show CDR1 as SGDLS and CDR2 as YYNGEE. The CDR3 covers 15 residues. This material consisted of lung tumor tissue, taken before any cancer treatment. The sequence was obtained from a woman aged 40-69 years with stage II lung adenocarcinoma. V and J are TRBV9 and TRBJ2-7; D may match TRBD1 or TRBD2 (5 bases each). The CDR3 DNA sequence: TGTGCCAGCAGCGTATCCTGGGACGGAACCTACGAGCAGTACTTC. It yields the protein CASSVSWDGTYEQYF.